These 20 T cell receptor beta chains came from one sample sequenced in a study of cytomegalovirus exposure and HLA in healthy donors. Vbeta (60) and Jbeta (13) primers were used in the PCR. Some clones are missing from TCRdb's copy, which holds only in-frame ones; the method was immunoSEQ multiplex PCR. In the table there are fewer than 200,000 clones, more than 75% of which are singletons. The source material was PBMCs. Receptor source: a man aged 30-40 years in good health and CMV-seropositive.

This chain links TRBV11-3 with TRBJ1-1; TRBD1 agrees at 9 bases. CDR3 length: 15 amino acids. J was trimmed by 0 bases and V by 4 bases; bases with no gene match: 3. Germline loops: CDR1 SGHNT, CDR2 YENEEA. Here the CDR3 DNA reads TGTGCCAGCAGCTCGCGGGACAGGGTGAACACTGAAGCTTTCTTT. Protein sequence: CASSSRDRVNTEAFF.

With regard to this clone: The sample contains more than one DNA sequence encoding this CDR3. This chain connects TRBV27 to TRBJ2-7; 9 positions agree with TRBD2. The length of the CDR3 is 16 residues. The V segment lost 2 bases and the J segment 0 bases; nucleotides outside the gene matches: 5. The V gene's germline CDR1 is MNHEY and CDR2 SMNVEV (reference sequence). CDR3 in amino acids: CASSLMAGGSSYEQYF. The CDR3 DNA sequence: TGTGCCAGCAGTTTAATGGCGGGGGGGAGCTCCTACGAGCAGTACTTC.

The gene calls are TRBV5-4 and TRBJ1-3; D is uncertain. Trimming removed 4 bases from V and 0 bases from J, with 11 bases in between. This CDR3 is 15 amino acids long. The germline V gene encodes CDR1 SGHNT and CDR2 YYREEE (reference sequence). The CDR3 bases are TGTGCCAGCAGCGAACAGCTGGACTCTGGAAACACCATATATTTT. This sequence encodes CASSEQLDSGNTIYF.

The chain has TRBV5-5 and TRBJ1-5; 8 positions agree with TRBD1. Losses at the gene ends were 2 bases for V and 5 bases for J; bases not matched to a gene: 3. Germline CDR1 SGHKS, CDR2 YYEKEE (reference sequence). There are 14 residues in the CDR3. For the CDR3, the DNA is TGTGCCAGCAGCTTTACAGGGGGGGATCAGCCCCAGCATTTT. The encoded protein is CASSFTGGDQPQHF. The full variable domain, rest sourced from reference TRBV5-5 and TRBJ1-5, is DAGVTQSPTHLIKTRGQQVTLRCSPISGHKSVSWYQQVLGQGPQFIFQYYEKEERGRGNFPDRFSARQFPNYSSELNVNALLLGDSALYLCASSFTGGDQPQHFGDGTRLSIL.

The gene calls are TRBV7-2 and TRBJ2-7, with D maybe TRBD2 (5 bases). Trimming took off 3 bases at V and 5 bases at J, with 17 bases between the two ends. The CDR3 contains 15 residues. Germline lookup yields CDR1 SGHTA and CDR2 FQGNSA. For the CDR3, the DNA is TGTGCCAGCAGCTTCCGACCGGACTCTCCCAACGAGCAGTACTTC. This sequence encodes CASSFRPDSPNEQYF.

The chain uses TRBV4-3 and TRBJ2-5; the match to TRBD2 covers 7 bases. Germline lookup yields CDR1 LGHNA and CDR2 YSLEER. The CDR3 covers 15 residues. Trimming cost V 1 base and J 5 bases; bases outside gene matches: 7. CDR3 in amino acids: CASSQAMRETETQYF. The CDR3 bases are TGCGCCAGCAGCCAAGCTATGCGGGAGACGGAGACCCAGTACTTC.

The chain combines TRBV4-3 with TRBJ2-3; D gene unclear. Trimming took off 2 bases at V and 4 bases at J, with 7 bases between the two ends. CDR1 is LGHNA and CDR2 is YSLEER in the germline V gene. The CDR3 consists of 13 residues. The CDR3 loop is CASSQRVADTQYF. In DNA form, the CDR3 reads TGCGCCAGCAGCCAACGGGTGGCAGATACGCAGTATTTT.

The chain couples TRBV27 to TRBJ1-2, with 7 bases lining up with TRBD1. CDR3 length equals 15 residues. J gave up 4 bases and V 5 bases, and 10 bases lay outside the gene matches. Germline assignment: CDR1 MNHEY and CDR2 SMNVEV (reference sequence). The CDR3 nucleotides read TGTGCCAGCAGTCCTAGACAGGGCTTGAGCTATGGCTACACCTTC. Its protein is CASSPRQGLSYGYTF.

The chain uses TRBV15 and TRBJ2-7, with D possibly being TRBD2 (5 bases). The V end was cut by 0 bases, the J end by 3 bases, with 15 bases between. Germline CDR1 reads LNHNV; CDR2 reads YYDKDF (reference sequence). The CDR3 length is 16 residues. Here the CDR3 DNA reads TGTGCCACCAGCAGAGATGCTGAGACTATGAGCTACGAGCAGTACTTC. It is translated as CATSRDAETMSYEQYF.

This clone has a single count. The CDR3: CASSGPRARLFF. The CDR3 bases are TGTGCCAGTAGTGGCCCCAGGGCTAGACTGTTTTTT. This chain links TRBV19 with TRBJ1-4; tentatively, D is TRBD1 (5 bases). V shed 5 bases and J shed 13 bases, with 14 bases lying between them. This CDR3 contains 12 residues. Per the germline V gene, CDR1 is LNHDA and CDR2 is SQIVND (reference sequence).

This clone was detected a few times. V and J are TRBV4-3 and TRBJ1-1; D unresolved. Trimming took off 0 bases at V and 0 bases at J, with 8 bases between the two ends. The CDR3 is 15 residues long. In germline, CDR1 is LGHNA, CDR2 YSLEER. The CDR3 region has the DNA TGCGCCAGCAGCCAAGAAGGGAGGATGAACACTGAAGCTTTCTTT. Its protein is CASSQEGRMNTEAFF.

CDR3 DNA sequence: TGTGCCAGCAGCCGTAGCGGGAGCGATGAGCAGTTCTTC. Translated: CASSRSGSDEQFF. The chain uses TRBV7-3 and TRBJ2-1; 9 bases agree with TRBD2. CDR3 length: 13 amino acids. The J segment lost 8 bases and the V segment lost 5 bases, leaving 4 bases of the junction unmatched. CDR1 and CDR2 (germline): SGHTA, FQGTGA.

The rearrangement joins TRBV7-2 to TRBJ2-2, with D possibly being TRBD1 (6 bases). From germline, CDR1 is SGHTA and CDR2 FQGNSA. The V and J ends lost 2 bases and 6 bases respectively, with 22 bases between them. The CDR3 runs 18 residues. CDR3 amino acids: CASSLTGKIHQGPGELFF. CDR3 coding DNA: TGTGCCAGCAGCTTAACAGGGAAGATCCACCAAGGACCCGGGGAGCTGTTTTTT.

Concerning this clone: The germline gene is not matched at one end of the junction; a read error may be the cause. The chain is built from TRBV7-9 and TRBJ2-1; D remains unclear. Per the germline V gene, CDR1 is SEHNR and CDR2 is FQNEAQ (reference sequence). The length of the CDR3 is 10 residues. For the CDR3, the DNA is TGTTCCAGCAGCTTTGTAGAGCAGTTCTTC. Encoded protein: CSSSFVEQFF.

This sequence joins TRBV7-6 and TRBJ2-2, with D hard to call. The CDR3 is 14 amino acids. V was cut by 3 bases and J by 1 base, with 6 bases left in between. Germline CDR1 and CDR2: SGHVS and FNYEAQ. The CDR3 sequence is CASSFGGNTGELFF. The CDR3, as DNA: TGTGCCAGCAGCTTTGGCGGGAACACCGGGGAGCTGTTTTTT.

The CDR3 spells CASSGDREAHQPQHF. In DNA form, the CDR3 reads TGTGCCAGCAGCGGCGACAGGGAGGCACATCAGCCCCAGCATTTT. The V gene is TRBV7-9, the J gene TRBJ1-5; TRBD1 aligns across 7 bases. V lost 5 bases to trimming and J lost 5 bases; unmatched junction nucleotides: 9. The germline V gene encodes CDR1 SEHNR and CDR2 FQNEAQ (reference sequence). This CDR3 region has 15 residues.

This clone was observed a single time. An end of the junction differs from the germline gene, which may be a read error. The chain has TRBV7-9 and TRBJ2-1; 9 nucleotides match TRBD1. Germline values: CDR1 SEHNR, CDR2 FQNEAQ (reference sequence). This CDR3 is 15 amino acids long. The CDR3 is CSSSHRDRAYNEQFF. In DNA form, the CDR3 reads TGTTCCAGCAGCCACCGGGACAGGGCGTACAATGAGCAGTTCTTC.

In its sample, this clone was seen a few times. The rearrangement joins TRBV6-5 to TRBJ1-1; D is undetermined. The CDR3 extends over 16 amino acids. The germline V gene has CDR1 MNHEY and CDR2 SVGAGI. V was cut by 2 bases and J by 2 bases, with 15 bases left in between. The CDR3 DNA sequence: TGTGCCAGCAGTTACCCTTGGCCTTCATCCAACACTGAAGCTTTCTTT. Protein: CASSYPWPSSNTEAFF.

The chain couples TRBV6-5 to TRBJ2-2; 12 bases align to TRBD1. The CDR3 length is 15 residues. Unmatched junction bases numbered 4, after V lost 6 bases and J lost 5 bases. Germline lookup yields CDR1 MNHEY and CDR2 SVGAGI. The CDR3 loop is CASSGDRGPTGELFF. CDR3 nucleotide sequence: TGTGCCAGCAGCGGGGACAGGGGGCCGACCGGGGAGCTGTTTTTT.

This chain links TRBV27 with TRBJ2-2; tentatively, D is TRBD1 (6 bases). The CDR3 sequence is 14 residues long. Germline V gene data show CDR1 as MNHEY and CDR2 as SMNVEV (reference sequence). Trimming stripped 4 bases from V and 2 bases from J, with 8 bases between. CDR3 in amino acids: CASSWGRNTGELFF. CDR3 sequence (DNA): TGTGCCAGCAGTTGGGGGCGCAACACCGGGGAGCTGTTTTTT.